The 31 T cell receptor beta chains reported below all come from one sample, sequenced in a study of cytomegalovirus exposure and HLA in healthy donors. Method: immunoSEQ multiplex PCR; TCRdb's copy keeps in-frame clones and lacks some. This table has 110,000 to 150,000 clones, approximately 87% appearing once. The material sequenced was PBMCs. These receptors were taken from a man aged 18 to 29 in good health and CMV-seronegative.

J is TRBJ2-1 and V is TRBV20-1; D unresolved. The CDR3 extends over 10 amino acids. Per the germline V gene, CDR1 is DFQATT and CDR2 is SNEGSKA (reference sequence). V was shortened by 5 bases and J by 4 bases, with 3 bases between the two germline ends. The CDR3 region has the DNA TGCAGTGCTTATTACAATGAGCAGTTCTTC. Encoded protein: CSAYYNEQFF.

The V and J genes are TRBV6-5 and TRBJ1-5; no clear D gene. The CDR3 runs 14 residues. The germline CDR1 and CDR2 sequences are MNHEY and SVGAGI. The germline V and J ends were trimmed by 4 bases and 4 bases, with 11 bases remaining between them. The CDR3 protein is CASSSPDTNQPQHF. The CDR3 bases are TGTGCCAGCAGTTCACCCGACACGAATCAGCCCCAGCATTTT.

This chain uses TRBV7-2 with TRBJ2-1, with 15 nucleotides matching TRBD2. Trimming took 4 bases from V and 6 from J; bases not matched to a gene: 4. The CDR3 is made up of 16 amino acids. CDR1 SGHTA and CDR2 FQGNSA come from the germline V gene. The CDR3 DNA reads TGTGCCAGCAGCTCTCGGGGACTAGCGGGAGGCAATGAGCAGTTCTTC. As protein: CASSSRGLAGGNEQFF. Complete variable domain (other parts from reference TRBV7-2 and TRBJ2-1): GAGVSQSPSNKVTEKGKDVELRCDPISGHTALYWYRQSLGQGLEFLIYFQGNSAPDKSGLPSDRFSAERTGGSVSTLTIQRTQQEDSAVYLCASSSRGLAGGNEQFFGPGTRLTVL.

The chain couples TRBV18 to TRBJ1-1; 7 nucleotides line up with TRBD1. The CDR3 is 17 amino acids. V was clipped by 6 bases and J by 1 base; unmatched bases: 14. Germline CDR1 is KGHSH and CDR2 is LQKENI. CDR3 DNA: TGTGCCAGCTCGAGGACTACCTTGGGACAGCAGAACACTGAAGCTTTCTTT. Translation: CASSRTTLGQQNTEAFF.

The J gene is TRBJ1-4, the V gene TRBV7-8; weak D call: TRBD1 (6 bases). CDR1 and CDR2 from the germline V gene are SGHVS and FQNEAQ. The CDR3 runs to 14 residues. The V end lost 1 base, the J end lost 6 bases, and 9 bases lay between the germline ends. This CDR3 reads CASSLVRGHEKLFF. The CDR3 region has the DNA TGTGCCAGCAGCTTAGTCAGGGGTCATGAAAAACTGTTTTTT.

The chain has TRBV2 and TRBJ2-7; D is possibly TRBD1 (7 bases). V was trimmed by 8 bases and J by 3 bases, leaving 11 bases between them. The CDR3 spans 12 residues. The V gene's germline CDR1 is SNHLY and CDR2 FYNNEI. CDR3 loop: CASGGDSYEQYF. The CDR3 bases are TGTGCCAGCGGAGGGGACAGCTACGAGCAGTACTTC.

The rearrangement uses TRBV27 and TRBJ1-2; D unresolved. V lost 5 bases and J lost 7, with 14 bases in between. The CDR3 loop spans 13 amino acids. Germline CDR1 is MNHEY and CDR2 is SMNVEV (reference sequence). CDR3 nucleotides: TGTGCCAGCAGTCCCCCAGGTTCCAGTGGCTACACCTTC. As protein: CASSPPGSSGYTF.

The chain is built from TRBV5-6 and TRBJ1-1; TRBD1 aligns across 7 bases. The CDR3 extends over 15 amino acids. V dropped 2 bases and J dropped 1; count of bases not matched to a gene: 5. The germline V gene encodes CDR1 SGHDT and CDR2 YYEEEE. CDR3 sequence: CASSFSGQTNTEAFF. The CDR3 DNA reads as TGTGCCAGCAGCTTCTCGGGACAGACGAACACTGAAGCTTTCTTT. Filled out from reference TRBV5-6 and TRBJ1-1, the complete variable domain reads DAGVTQSPTHLIKTRGQQVTLRCSPKSGHDTVSWYQQALGQGPQFIFQYYEEEERQRGNFPDRFSGHQFPNYSSELNVNALLLGDSALYLCASSFSGQTNTEAFFGQGTRLTVV.

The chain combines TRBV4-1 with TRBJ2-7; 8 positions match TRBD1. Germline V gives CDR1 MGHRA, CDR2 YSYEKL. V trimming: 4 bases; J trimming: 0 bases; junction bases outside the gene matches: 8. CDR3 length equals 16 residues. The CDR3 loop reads CASSPIPGQDSYEQYF. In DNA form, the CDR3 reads TGCGCCAGCAGCCCGATCCCGGGACAGGACTCCTACGAGCAGTACTTC.

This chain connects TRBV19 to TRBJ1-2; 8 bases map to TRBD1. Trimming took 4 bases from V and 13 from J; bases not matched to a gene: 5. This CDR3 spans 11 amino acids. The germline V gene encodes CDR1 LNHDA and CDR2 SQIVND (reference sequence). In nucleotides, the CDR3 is TGTGCCAGTAGTACAGACAGGGGTCGCACCTTC. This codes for CASSTDRGRTF.

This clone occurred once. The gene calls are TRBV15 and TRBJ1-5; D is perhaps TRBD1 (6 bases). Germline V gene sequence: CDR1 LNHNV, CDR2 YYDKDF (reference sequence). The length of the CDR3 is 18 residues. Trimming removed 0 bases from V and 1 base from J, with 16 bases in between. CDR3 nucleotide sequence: TGTGCCACCAGCAGAGAGAGGGGACAAGGAAGAAGCAATCAGCCCCAGCATTTT. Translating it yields CATSRERGQGRSNQPQHF.

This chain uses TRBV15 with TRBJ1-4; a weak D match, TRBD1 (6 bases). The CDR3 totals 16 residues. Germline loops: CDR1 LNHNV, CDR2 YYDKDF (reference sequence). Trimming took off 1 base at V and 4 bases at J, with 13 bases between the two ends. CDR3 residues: CATSRGNRGGNEKLFF. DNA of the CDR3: TGTGCCACCAGCAGAGGAAACCGAGGGGGTAATGAAAAACTGTTTTTT. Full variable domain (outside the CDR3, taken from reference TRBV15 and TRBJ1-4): DAMVIQNPRYQVTQFGKPVTLSCSQTLNHNVMYWYQQKSSQAPKLLFHYYDKDFNNEADTPDNFQSRRPNTSFCFLDIRSPGLGDTAMYLCATSRGNRGGNEKLFFGSGTQLSVL.

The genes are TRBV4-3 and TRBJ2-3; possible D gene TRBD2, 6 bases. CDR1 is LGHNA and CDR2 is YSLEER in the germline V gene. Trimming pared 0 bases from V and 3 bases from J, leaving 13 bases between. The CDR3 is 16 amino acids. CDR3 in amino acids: CASSQDSSGFTDTQYF. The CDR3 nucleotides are TGCGCCAGCAGCCAAGATTCCAGCGGGTTTACAGATACGCAGTATTTT.

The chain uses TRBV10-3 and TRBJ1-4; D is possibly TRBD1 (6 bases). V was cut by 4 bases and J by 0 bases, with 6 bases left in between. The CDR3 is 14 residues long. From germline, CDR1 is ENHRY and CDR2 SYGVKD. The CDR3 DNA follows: TGTGCCATCAGTGGGACAGCAACTAATGAAAAACTGTTTTTT. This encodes CAISGTATNEKLFF.

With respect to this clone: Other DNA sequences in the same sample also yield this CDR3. The DNA for the CDR3 is TGCGCCAGCAGCCTGGGACTAGCGGGGACCTACGAGCAGTACTTC. Translated, it gives CASSLGLAGTYEQYF. The J gene is TRBJ2-7, the V gene TRBV5-1; TRBD2 matches at 13 bases. Looked up from germline, CDR1 is SGHRS and CDR2 is YFSETQ. Germline trimming cut 4 bases from V and 2 bases from J; bases unmatched to any gene: 3. The CDR3 length is 15 residues.

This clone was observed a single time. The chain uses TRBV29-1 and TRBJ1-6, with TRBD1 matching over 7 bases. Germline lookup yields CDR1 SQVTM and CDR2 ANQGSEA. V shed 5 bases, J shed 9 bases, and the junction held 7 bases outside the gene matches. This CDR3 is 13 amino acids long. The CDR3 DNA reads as TGCAGCGTTCAACAGGGGTTAGGTTCACCCCTCCACTTT. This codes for CSVQQGLGSPLHF. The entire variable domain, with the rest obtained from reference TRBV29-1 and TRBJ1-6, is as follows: SAVISQKPSRDICQRGTSLTIQCQVDSQVTMMFWYRQQPGQSLTLIATANQGSEATYESGFVIDKFPISRPNLTFSTLTVSNMSPEDSSIYLCSVQQGLGSPLHFGNGTRLTVT.

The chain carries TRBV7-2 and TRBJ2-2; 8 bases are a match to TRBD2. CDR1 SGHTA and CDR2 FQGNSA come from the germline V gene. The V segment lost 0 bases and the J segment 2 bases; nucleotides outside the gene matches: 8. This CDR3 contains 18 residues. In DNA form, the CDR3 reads TGTGCCAGCAGCTTAGCGTCTCCGGGAGGGGCCAACACCGGGGAGCTGTTTTTT. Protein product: CASSLASPGGANTGELFF.

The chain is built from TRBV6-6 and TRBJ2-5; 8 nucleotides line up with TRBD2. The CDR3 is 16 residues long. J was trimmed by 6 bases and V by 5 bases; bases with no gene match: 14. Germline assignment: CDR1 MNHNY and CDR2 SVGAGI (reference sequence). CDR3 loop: CASSRHRGGLPKTQYF. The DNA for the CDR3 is TGTGCCAGCAGTCGACATCGCGGGGGGCTCCCGAAGACCCAGTACTTC.

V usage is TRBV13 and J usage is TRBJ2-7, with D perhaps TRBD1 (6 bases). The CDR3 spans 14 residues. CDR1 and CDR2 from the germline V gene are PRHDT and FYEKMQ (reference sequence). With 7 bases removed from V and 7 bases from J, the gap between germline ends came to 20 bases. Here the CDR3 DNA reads TGTGCCAGCAATATAATGGGGGCTGGTGAAGAGCAGTACTTC. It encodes CASNIMGAGEEQYF.

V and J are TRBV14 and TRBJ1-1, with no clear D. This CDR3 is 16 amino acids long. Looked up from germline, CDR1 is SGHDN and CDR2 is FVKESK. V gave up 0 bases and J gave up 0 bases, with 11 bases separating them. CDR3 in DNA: TGTGCCAGCAGCCAAGATTCTCGGTCCGTGAACACTGAAGCTTTCTTT. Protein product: CASSQDSRSVNTEAFF.

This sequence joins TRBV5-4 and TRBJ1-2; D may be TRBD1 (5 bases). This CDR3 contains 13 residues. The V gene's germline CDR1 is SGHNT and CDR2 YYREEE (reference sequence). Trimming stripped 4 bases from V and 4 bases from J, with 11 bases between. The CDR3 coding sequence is TGTGCCAGCAGCCCCGACAGTTCCTATGGCTACACCTTC. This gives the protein CASSPDSSYGYTF. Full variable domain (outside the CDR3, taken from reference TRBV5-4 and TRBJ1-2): ETGVTQSPTHLIKTRGQQVTLRCSSQSGHNTVSWYQQALGQGPQFIFQYYREEENGRGNFPPRFSGLQFPNYSSELNVNALELDDSALYLCASSPDSSYGYTFGSGTRLTVV.

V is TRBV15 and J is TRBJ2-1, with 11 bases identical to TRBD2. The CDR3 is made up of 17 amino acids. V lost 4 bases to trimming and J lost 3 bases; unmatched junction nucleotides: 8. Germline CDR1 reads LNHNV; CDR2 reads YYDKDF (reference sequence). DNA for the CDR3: TGTGCCACCAGCACTATGGCGGGACTAGCGGACTACAATGAGCAGTTCTTC. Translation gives CATSTMAGLADYNEQFF.

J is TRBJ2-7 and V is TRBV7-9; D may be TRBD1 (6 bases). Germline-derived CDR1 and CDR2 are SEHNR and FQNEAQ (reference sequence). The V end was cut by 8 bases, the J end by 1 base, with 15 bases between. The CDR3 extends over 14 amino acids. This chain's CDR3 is CASHSGTNSYEQYF. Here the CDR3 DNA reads TGTGCCAGCCACTCCGGGACAAATTCCTACGAGCAGTACTTC.

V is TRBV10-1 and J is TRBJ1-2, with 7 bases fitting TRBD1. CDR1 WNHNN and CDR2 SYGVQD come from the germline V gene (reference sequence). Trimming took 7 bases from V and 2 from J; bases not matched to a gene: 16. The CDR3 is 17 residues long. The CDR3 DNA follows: TGCGCCAGCACCTTAAAGACACCCGGCAGGGGGAACTATGGCTACACCTTC. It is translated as CASTLKTPGRGNYGYTF.

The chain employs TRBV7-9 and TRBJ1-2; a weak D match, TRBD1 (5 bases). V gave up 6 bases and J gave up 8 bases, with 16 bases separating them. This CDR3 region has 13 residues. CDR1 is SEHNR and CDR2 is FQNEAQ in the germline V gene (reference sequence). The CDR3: CASRQDSVDGYTF. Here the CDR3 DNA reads TGTGCCAGCAGACAGGATTCAGTAGACGGCTACACCTTC.

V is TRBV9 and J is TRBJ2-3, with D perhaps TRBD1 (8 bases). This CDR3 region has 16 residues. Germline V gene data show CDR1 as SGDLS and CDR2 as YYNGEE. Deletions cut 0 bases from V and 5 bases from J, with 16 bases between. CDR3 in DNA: TGTGCCAGCAGCGTAGAAAGGACAGGGAGGGGAGATACGCAGTATTTT. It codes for CASSVERTGRGDTQYF.

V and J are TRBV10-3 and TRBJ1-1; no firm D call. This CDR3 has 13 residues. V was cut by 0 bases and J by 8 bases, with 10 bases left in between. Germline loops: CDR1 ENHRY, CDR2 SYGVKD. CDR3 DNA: TGTGCCATCAGTGAGTCTGGCAGTTGGGAAGCTTTCTTT. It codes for CAISESGSWEAFF.

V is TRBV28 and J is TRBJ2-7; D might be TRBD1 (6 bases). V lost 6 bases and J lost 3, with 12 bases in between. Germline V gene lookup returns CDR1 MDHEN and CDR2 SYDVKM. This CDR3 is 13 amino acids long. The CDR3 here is CASRRQAFYEQYF. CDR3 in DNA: TGTGCCAGCAGAAGACAGGCGTTCTACGAGCAGTACTTC. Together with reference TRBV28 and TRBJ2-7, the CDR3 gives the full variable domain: DVKVTQSSRYLVKRTGEKVFLECVQDMDHENMFWYRQDPGLGLRLIYFSYDVKMKEKGDIPEGYSVSREKKERFSLILESASTNQTSMYLCASRRQAFYEQYFGPGTRLTVT.

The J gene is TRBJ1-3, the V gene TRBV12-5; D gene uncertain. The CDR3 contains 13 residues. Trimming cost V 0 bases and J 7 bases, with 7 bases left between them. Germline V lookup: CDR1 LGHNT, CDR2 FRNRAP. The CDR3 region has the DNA TGTGCTAGTGGTTTGGTATCTAGGAACACCATATATTTT. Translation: CASGLVSRNTIYF.

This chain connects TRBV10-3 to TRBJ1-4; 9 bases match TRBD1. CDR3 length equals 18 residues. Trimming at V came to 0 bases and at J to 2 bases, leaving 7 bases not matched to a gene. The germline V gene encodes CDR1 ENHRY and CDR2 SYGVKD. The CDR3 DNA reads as TGTGCCATCAGTGAGTCGGAACAGGGGGCGCCTACTAATGAAAAACTGTTTTTT. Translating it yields CAISESEQGAPTNEKLFF.

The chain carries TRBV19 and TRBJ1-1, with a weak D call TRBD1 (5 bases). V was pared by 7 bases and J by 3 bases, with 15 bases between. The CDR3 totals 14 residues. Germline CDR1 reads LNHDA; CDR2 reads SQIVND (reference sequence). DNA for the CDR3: TGTGCCAGTACCGCTCCAGGGTCGGACACTGAAGCTTTCTTT. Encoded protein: CASTAPGSDTEAFF.